These 17 T cell receptor beta chains share one sample of origin, sequenced in a study of cytomegalovirus exposure and HLA in healthy donors. Profiling relied on immunoSEQ multiplex PCR, and the TCRdb table lists in-frame clones only, not all of them. The data show about 280,000 clones, approximately 86% seen once. Sequencing was carried out using PBMCs. The receptors here all came from a woman under 30 in good health and CMV-seronegative.

This clone appeared a few times. J is TRBJ2-2 and V is TRBV7-6, with a tentative D call TRBD1 (6 bases). Between the trimmed V and J ends, which lost 1 base and 5 bases, there was a span of 11 bases. The CDR3 has 15 residues. Germline CDR1 SGHVS, CDR2 FNYEAQ. CDR3 DNA sequence: TGTGCCAGCAGCTTAGGGCAGGGGCAGACCGGGGAGCTGTTTTTT. This gives the protein CASSLGQGQTGELFF.

The genes are TRBV5-1 and TRBJ1-1, with TRBD1 matching over 8 bases. The CDR3 is made up of 14 amino acids. Germline-derived CDR1 and CDR2 are SGHRS and YFSETQ. With V trimmed by 4 bases and J by 4 bases, 6 bases remained unmatched. For the CDR3, the DNA is TGCGCCAGCAGCACCTACAGGGGGAGCACTGAAGCTTTCTTT. It encodes CASSTYRGSTEAFF.

In regard to this clone: The same CDR3 can be traced to other DNA sequences in this sample. This chain connects TRBV6-5 to TRBJ2-7, with a possible D match to TRBD2 (6 bases). Germline V gives CDR1 MNHEY, CDR2 SVGAGI. The CDR3 contains 15 residues. Trimming pared 0 bases from V and 2 bases from J, leaving 11 bases between. The CDR3 spells CASSYSGTGTYEQYF. The CDR3 DNA sequence: TGTGCCAGCAGTTACTCAGGGACTGGAACCTACGAGCAGTACTTC.

The chain links TRBV4-2 to TRBJ1-2, with a tentative D call TRBD1 (5 bases). Germline CDR1 and CDR2: LGHNA and YNFKEQ. Deletions cut 0 bases from V and 4 bases from J, with 15 bases between. This CDR3 has 16 amino acids. CDR3 in DNA: TGTGCCAGCAGCCAAGAGCGGGGCGGGTCGGGCTATGGCTACACCTTC. It yields the protein CASSQERGGSGYGYTF.

The V and J genes are TRBV7-3 and TRBJ1-2; perhaps TRBD1 as D (5 bases). This CDR3 has 14 residues. Germline CDR1 SGHTA, CDR2 FQGTGA. Trimming shortened V by 5 bases and J by 4 bases, and 14 bases separated the two germline ends. Here the CDR3 DNA reads TGTGCCAGCAGCCCTCGGGGGAGGTCCTATGGCTACACCTTC. Its protein product is CASSPRGRSYGYTF.

This clone was seen a single time. J is TRBJ1-2 and V is TRBV28; 7 bases line up with TRBD1. Trimming at V came to 5 bases and at J to 3 bases, leaving 6 bases not matched to a gene. The CDR3 sequence is 14 residues long. CDR1 is MDHEN and CDR2 is SYDVKM in the germline V gene. The CDR3: CASSPTGDDYGYTF. The DNA for the CDR3 is TGTGCCAGCAGTCCTACAGGGGATGACTATGGCTACACCTTC.

The chain links TRBV27 to TRBJ2-1, with TRBD2 matching 7 bases. The CDR3 is 16 amino acids. CDR1 and CDR2 from the germline V gene are MNHEY and SMNVEV (reference sequence). Germline trimming cut 4 bases from V and 3 bases from J; bases unmatched to any gene: 9. The CDR3 nucleotides are TGTGCCAGCAGTTCCCCTGTAAGCGGGGACTACAATGAGCAGTTCTTC. It yields the protein CASSSPVSGDYNEQFF.

The J gene is TRBJ2-2, the V gene TRBV28; D perhaps matches TRBD1 (7 bases). The germline CDR1 and CDR2 sequences are MDHEN and SYDVKM. CDR3 length equals 15 residues. The V gene lost 10 bases and the J gene lost 0 bases, with 15 bases spanning the gap. The CDR3: CATSGRGANTGELFF. CDR3 nucleotides: TGTGCCACCTCCGGCAGGGGGGCGAACACCGGGGAGCTGTTTTTT.

The chain employs TRBV27 and TRBJ2-3, with D uncertain. The CDR3 has 14 residues. CDR1 is MNHEY, CDR2 SMNVEV, per germline (reference sequence). Trimming took 6 bases from V and 4 from J, leaving 14 bases between them. The CDR3 nucleotides read TGTGCCAGCAGACCACGCGCTCAGGCAGATACGCAGTATTTT. Its translation: CASRPRAQADTQYF.

The rearrangement links TRBV29-1 to TRBJ1-2; 8 bases match TRBD1. The CDR3 extends over 13 amino acids. Losses at the gene ends were 3 bases for V and 3 bases for J; bases not matched to a gene: 3. Germline V gene lookup returns CDR1 SQVTM and CDR2 ANQGSEA. The CDR3 DNA reads as TGCAGCGTTGACACAGGGGGGGACTATGGCTACACCTTC. Amino acids: CSVDTGGDYGYTF.

This chain connects TRBV5-4 to TRBJ2-1; the D gene is possibly TRBD2 (6 bases). The V end lost 0 bases, the J end lost 7 bases, and 8 bases lay between the germline ends. CDR1 SGHNT and CDR2 YYREEE come from the germline V gene (reference sequence). This CDR3 is 13 amino acids long. Here the CDR3 reads CASSLGTNNEQFF. The DNA for the CDR3 is TGTGCCAGCAGCTTGGGGACTAATAATGAGCAGTTCTTC.

V usage is TRBV25-1 and J usage is TRBJ2-1, with 10 bases identical to TRBD2. The germline V gene encodes CDR1 MGHDK and CDR2 SYGVNS. J gave up 5 bases and V 4 bases, and 8 bases lay outside the gene matches. There are 16 residues in the CDR3. CDR3 residues: CASSGRGLAGDNEQFF. The DNA of the CDR3 is TGTGCCAGCAGTGGAAGGGGGCTAGCGGGAGACAATGAGCAGTTCTTC.

The chain has TRBV30 and TRBJ2-7, with 7 bases lining up with TRBD1. The germline gives CDR1 GTSNPN, CDR2 SVGIG (reference sequence). This CDR3 has 13 amino acids. The trim removed 5 bases at V and 0 bases at J, leaving 4 bases unmatched. CDR3 residues: CAWSGGSSYEQYF. The CDR3 nucleotides are TGTGCCTGGTCAGGGGGTAGCTCCTACGAGCAGTACTTC.

The chain recombines TRBV25-1 with TRBJ2-7, with D unclear. V was pared by 5 bases and J by 3 bases, with 11 bases between. The CDR3 has 13 amino acids. Per germline, CDR1 MGHDK and CDR2 SYGVNS. The CDR3 coding sequence is TGTGCCAGCAGTATTCCGGGTCTCTACGAGCAGTACTTC. Translating gives CASSIPGLYEQYF.

This sequence joins TRBV23-1 and TRBJ2-1; 8 bases fit TRBD2. TRBV23-1 is an ORF, with its function uncertain. The CDR3 has 15 residues. V dropped 1 base and J dropped 5; count of bases not matched to a gene: 4. CDR3 residues: CASSQLRGDHNEQFF. CDR3 nucleotide sequence: TGCGCCAGCAGTCAATTGCGGGGGGACCACAATGAGCAGTTCTTC.

The J gene is TRBJ1-2, the V gene TRBV4-3; the D gene is possibly TRBD1 (6 bases). V was pared by 3 bases and J by 2 bases, with 10 bases between. Per the germline V gene, CDR1 is LGHNA and CDR2 is YSLEER. This CDR3 comprises 14 residues. As DNA, the CDR3 is TGCGCCAGCAGCCAGAGAGGACAGAACTATGGCTACACCTTC. Its translation: CASSQRGQNYGYTF.

The chain joins TRBV28 to TRBJ2-5; 9 bases map to TRBD1. J gave up 5 bases and V 7 bases, and 11 bases lay outside the gene matches. This CDR3 has 15 amino acids. The germline CDR1 and CDR2 sequences are MDHEN and SYDVKM. CDR3 in DNA: TGTGCCAGCACCTTACGGGGACAGGGAGGGGAGACCCAGTACTTC. Its translation is CASTLRGQGGETQYF.